This passage covers 2 T cell receptor beta chains from one sample sequenced in a study of blood T cell repertoires in COVID-19. Clones were sequenced by immunoSEQ multiplex PCR, and TCRdb holds only the in-frame ones, with some missing. The sample shows some 60,000 clones, 81% of them seen only once. The sample comprised peripheral blood. These TCRs come from a woman aged 80 or over with active or convalescent COVID-19.

V usage is TRBV19 and J usage is TRBJ1-1; no firm D call. The V end was cut by 1 base, the J end by 2 bases, with 8 bases between. Looked up from germline, CDR1 is LNHDA and CDR2 is SQIVND (reference sequence). This CDR3 has 14 amino acids. The CDR3 spells CASSIASKNTEAFF. The CDR3, as DNA: TGTGCCAGTAGTATAGCCAGTAAAAACACTGAAGCTTTCTTT.

The chain links TRBV28 to TRBJ1-5, with D possibly matching TRBD1 (5 bases). V shed 6 bases and J shed 4 bases, with 10 bases lying between them. The CDR3 consists of 13 residues. Per the germline V gene, CDR1 is MDHEN and CDR2 is SYDVKM. CDR3 sequence reads: CASRGVVNQPQHF. For the CDR3, the DNA is TGTGCCAGCAGAGGGGTTGTAAATCAGCCCCAGCATTTT.